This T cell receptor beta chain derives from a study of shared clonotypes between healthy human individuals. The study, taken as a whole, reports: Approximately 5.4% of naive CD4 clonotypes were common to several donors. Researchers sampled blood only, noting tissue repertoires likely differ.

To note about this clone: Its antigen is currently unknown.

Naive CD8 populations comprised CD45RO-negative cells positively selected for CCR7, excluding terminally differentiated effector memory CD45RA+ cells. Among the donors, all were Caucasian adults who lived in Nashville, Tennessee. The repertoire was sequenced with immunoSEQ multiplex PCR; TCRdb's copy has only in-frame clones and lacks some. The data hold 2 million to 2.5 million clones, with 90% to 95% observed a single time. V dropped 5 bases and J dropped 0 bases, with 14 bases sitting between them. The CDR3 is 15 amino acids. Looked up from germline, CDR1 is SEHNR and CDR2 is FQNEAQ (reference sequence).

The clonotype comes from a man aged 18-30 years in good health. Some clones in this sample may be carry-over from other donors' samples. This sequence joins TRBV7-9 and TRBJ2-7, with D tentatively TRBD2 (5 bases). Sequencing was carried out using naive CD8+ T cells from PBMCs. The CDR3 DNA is TGTGCCAGCAGCGCCCGACTAAAAAGCTCCTACGAGCAGTACTTC. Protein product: CASSARLKSSYEQYF.